This T cell receptor beta chain was profiled in a study of cytomegalovirus exposure and HLA in healthy donors. The ends were cut back, 0 bases at V and 3 bases at J, with 7 bases in the middle. This CDR3 contains 13 residues. CDR1 and CDR2 (germline): SGDLS, YYNGEE. The study ran its PCR with 60 Vbeta and 13 Jbeta primers. TCRdb keeps only in-frame clones here, not all; method: immunoSEQ multiplex PCR. The sample carries about 160,000 clones, about 80% recorded once. Note on this clone: Its matching antigen is unknown.

Notes on the study in general: The productive fraction for most TCR beta V segments was about 87% or about 30% in an earlier analysis. Later analysis identified a missense DCLRE1C variant that was linked to TCR beta V- and J-gene trimming.

The V and J genes are TRBV9 and TRBJ2-7; D remains ambiguous. Sequenced input: PBMCs. The receptor was isolated from a woman between 50 and 59 years old in good health and CMV-seronegative. CDR3 amino acids: CASSVAPGYEQYF. CDR3 nucleotides: TGTGCCAGCAGCGTAGCACCGGGCTACGAGCAGTACTTC.